This T cell receptor (beta chain) was identified during a study of T cell repertoires in cytomegalovirus infection. Regarding the study as a whole: HLA-C-restricted CMV clonotypes gave the most frequent clonotype in two of eight donors.

TCRdb called the reads again in MiXCR, with one record for every CDR3 protein. The table has a few hundred thousand distinct CDR3 sequences, around 27% seen once. This clonotype showed up many times. Its specificity is not known. The V and J ends lost 6 bases and 2 bases respectively, with 12 bases between them. This CDR3 is 14 amino acids long. The germline V gene has CDR1 SGHTA and CDR2 FQGNSA. Sequencing was carried out using PBMCs. This receptor was identified in a human donor in good health (CMV status not recorded). Some clones in this sample may be carry-over from other donors' samples. The chain couples TRBV7-2 to TRBJ2-3; D ambiguous. The chain's CDR3 is CASSLEASTDTQYF. CDR3 DNA sequence: TGTGCCAGCAGTCTGGAAGCGTCCACAGATACGCAGTATTTT.